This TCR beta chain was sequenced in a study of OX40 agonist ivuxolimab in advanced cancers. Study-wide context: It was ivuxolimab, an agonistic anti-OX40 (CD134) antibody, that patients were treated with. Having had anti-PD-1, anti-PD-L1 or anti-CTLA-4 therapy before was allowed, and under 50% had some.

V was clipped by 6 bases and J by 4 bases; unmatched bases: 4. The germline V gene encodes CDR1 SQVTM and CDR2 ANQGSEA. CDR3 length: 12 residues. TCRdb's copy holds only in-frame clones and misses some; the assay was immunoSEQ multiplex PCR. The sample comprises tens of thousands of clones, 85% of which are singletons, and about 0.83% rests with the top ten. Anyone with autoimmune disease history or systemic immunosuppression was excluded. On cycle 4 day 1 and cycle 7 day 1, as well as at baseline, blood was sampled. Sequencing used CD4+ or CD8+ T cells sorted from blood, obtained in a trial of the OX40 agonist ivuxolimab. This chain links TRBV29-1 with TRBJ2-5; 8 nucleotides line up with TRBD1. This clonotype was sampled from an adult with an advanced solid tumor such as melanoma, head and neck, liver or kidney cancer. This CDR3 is CSVRQGRETQYF. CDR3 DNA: TGCAGCGTACGACAGGGGAGAGAGACCCAGTACTTC.